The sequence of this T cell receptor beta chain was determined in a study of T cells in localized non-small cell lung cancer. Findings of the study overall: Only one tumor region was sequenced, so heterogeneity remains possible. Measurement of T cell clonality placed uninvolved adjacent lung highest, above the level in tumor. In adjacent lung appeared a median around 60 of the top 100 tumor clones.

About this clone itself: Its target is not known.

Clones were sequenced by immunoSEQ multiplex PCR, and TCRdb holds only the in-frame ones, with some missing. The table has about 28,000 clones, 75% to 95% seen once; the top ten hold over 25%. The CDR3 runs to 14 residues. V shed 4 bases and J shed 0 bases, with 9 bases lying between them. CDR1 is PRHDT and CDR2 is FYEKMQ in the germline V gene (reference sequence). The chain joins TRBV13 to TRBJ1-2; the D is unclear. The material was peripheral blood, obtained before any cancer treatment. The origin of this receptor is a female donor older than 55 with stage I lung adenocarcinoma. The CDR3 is CASSSGSSNYGYTF. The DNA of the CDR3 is TGTGCCAGCAGCTCGGGCAGCTCTAACTATGGCTACACCTTC.